A single sample gave rise to the 30 T cell receptor beta chains below, sequenced in a study of human T cells and chemical hapten exposure. Time point noted: pre-sensitization, week 0. As to treatment: therapeutic diphenylcyclopropenone sensitization with weekly scalp DPC. Using its own MiXCR run on the RACE reads, TCRdb lists one record per CDR3 protein. The data hold about 120,000 distinct CDR3 sequences, with roughly 14% observed a single time. Sequencing used whole blood, obtained in connection with sensitization to the hapten diphenylcyclopropenone (DPC). The origin of the receptors is a woman aged 18-29 years with alopecia areata. Some clones in this sample may be carry-over from other donors' samples.

The rearrangement uses TRBV9 and TRBJ2-3; D remains unclear. In germline, CDR1 is SGDLS, CDR2 YYNGEE. V dropped 3 bases and J dropped 9 bases, with 17 bases sitting between them. The CDR3 covers 14 residues. CDR3 in amino acids: CASSERVTPLTQYF. CDR3 DNA: TGTGCCAGCAGCGAACGAGTAACCCCCTTAACGCAGTATTTT.

The chain uses TRBV15 and TRBJ1-4, with 7 bases lining up with TRBD1. CDR3 size: 16 residues. Per germline, CDR1 LNHNV and CDR2 YYDKDF (reference sequence). The junction had 7 bases not matched to a gene; V was cut back by 1 base and J by 5 bases. Written as DNA, the CDR3 is TGTGCCACCAGCAGAGGAGACAGGGCCAGCAATGAAAAACTGTTTTTT. It specifies CATSRGDRASNEKLFF. The entire variable domain, with the rest obtained from reference TRBV15 and TRBJ1-4, is as follows: DAMVIQNPRYQVTQFGKPVTLSCSQTLNHNVMYWYQQKSSQAPKLLFHYYDKDFNNEADTPDNFQSRRPNTSFCFLDIRSPGLGDTAMYLCATSRGDRASNEKLFFGSGTQLSVL.

This clonotype has a count of ten or more. The chain combines TRBV4-3 with TRBJ1-5; TRBD1 is a possible D gene (5 bases). The CDR3 is 14 amino acids. In germline, CDR1 is LGHNA, CDR2 YSLEER. V was clipped by 0 bases and J by 9 bases, with 12 bases between them. The CDR3 DNA sequence: TGCGCCAGCAGCCAAGATCTGGGGGAGCCGCCCCAGCATTTT. The encoded protein is CASSQDLGEPPQHF.

This clonotype showed up just a few times. This chain uses TRBV7-8 with TRBJ2-3, with D maybe TRBD2 (6 bases). The V end lost 5 bases, the J end lost 0 bases, and 12 bases lay between the germline ends. The CDR3 covers 15 residues. CDR1 is SGHVS and CDR2 is FQNEAQ in the germline V gene. The DNA for the CDR3 is TGTGCCAGCAGCGGGAGGTTCGGGAGCACAGATACGCAGTATTTT. This codes for CASSGRFGSTDTQYF.

This clonotype was counted only a few times. This chain uses TRBV2 with TRBJ2-5; 7 bases line up with TRBD2. Germline lookup yields CDR1 SNHLY and CDR2 FYNNEI. The CDR3 has 14 amino acids. Trimming removed 7 bases from V and 2 bases from J; junction bases left unmatched: 7. The CDR3 bases are TGTGCCAGCACCCGGGACTACACACAAGAGACCCAGTACTTC. This encodes CASTRDYTQETQYF.

This clonotype showed up many times. The V call is TRBV7-9, the J call TRBJ1-1, with TRBD1 matching over 7 bases. V gave up 5 bases and J gave up 7 bases; unmatched junction bases: 4. The germline V gene has CDR1 SEHNR and CDR2 FQNEAQ (reference sequence). The CDR3 loop spans 12 amino acids. The CDR3: CASSPGDSEAFF. The CDR3 region has the DNA TGTGCCAGCAGCCCAGGGGACAGTGAAGCTTTCTTT.

Many counts were recorded for this clonotype. The chain couples TRBV6-5 to TRBJ2-1; D gene unclear. Germline CDR1 MNHEY, CDR2 SVGAGI. The CDR3 is 11 amino acids. Trimming took 2 bases from V and 9 from J, leaving 5 bases between them. The CDR3 here is CASSYGVEQFF. In DNA, the CDR3 is TGTGCCAGCAGTTACGGGGTTGAGCAGTTCTTC.

The rearrangement links TRBV20-1 to TRBJ1-1, with TRBD1 matching 7 bases. The CDR3 has 17 residues. The V and J ends lost 1 base and 4 bases, in that order; junction bases with no gene match: 15. The V gene's germline CDR1 is DFQATT and CDR2 SNEGSKA (reference sequence). CDR3 region: CSARGGAGGYRGTEAFF. DNA of the CDR3: TGCAGTGCTAGAGGAGGCGCAGGGGGGTATCGTGGCACTGAAGCTTTCTTT.

This clonotype was picked up a small number of times. The rearrangement uses TRBV12-3 or TRBV12-4 and TRBJ2-1; 9 bases map to TRBD2. The CDR3 totals 15 residues. Trimming cost V 5 bases and J 4 bases; bases outside gene matches: 6. The CDR3 nucleotides are TGTGCCAGCAGTAGGGCGCGGGGGGGGTACAATGAGCAGTTCTTC. Its translation: CASSRARGGYNEQFF.

This chain links TRBV9 with TRBJ2-5; the D gene could be TRBD1 or TRBD2 (7 bases each). Deletions cut 4 bases from V and 7 bases from J, with 17 bases between. Per germline, CDR1 SGDLS and CDR2 YYNGEE. CDR3 length equals 14 residues. The CDR3 reads CASSPQGSGGTQYF. The CDR3 DNA is TGTGCCAGCAGCCCACAGGGGTCGGGAGGGACCCAGTACTTC.

This chain uses TRBV20-1 with TRBJ1-4, with TRBD1 matching over 9 bases. Per germline, CDR1 DFQATT and CDR2 SNEGSKA (reference sequence). The CDR3 extends over 15 amino acids. Unmatched junction bases numbered 9, after V lost 5 bases and J lost 5 bases. The CDR3, as DNA: TGCAGTGCTGGGGGCCCGGGACAGGGCAATGAAAAACTGTTTTTT. Translated: CSAGGPGQGNEKLFF.

This clonotype has a handful of counts. The chain uses TRBV27 and TRBJ2-7; the match to TRBD2 covers 14 bases. Germline V gene sequence: CDR1 MNHEY, CDR2 SMNVEV (reference sequence). There are 18 residues in the CDR3. Losses at the gene ends were 6 bases for V and 6 bases for J; bases not matched to a gene: 16. The CDR3 protein is CASRGQTMTSGGAREQYF. In DNA, the CDR3 is TGTGCCAGCAGAGGCCAAACCATGACTAGCGGGGGGGCCCGCGAGCAGTACTTC.

The gene calls are TRBV11-2 and TRBJ2-7; 10 bases match TRBD2. This CDR3 comprises 14 residues. Trimming at V came to 6 bases and at J to 2 bases, leaving 4 bases not matched to a gene. Germline V gene lookup returns CDR1 SGHAT and CDR2 FQNNGV. The CDR3 DNA reads as TGTGCCAGCAGTTTTAGCGGGGGGCCCTACGAGCAGTACTTC. Translation gives CASSFSGGPYEQYF.

The table lists this clonotype with many counts. The chain combines TRBV12-3 or TRBV12-4 with TRBJ1-5, with 9 bases that match TRBD1. CDR3 length: 16 amino acids. V trimming: 1 base; J trimming: 6 bases; junction bases outside the gene matches: 7. This chain's CDR3 is CASSLGDRASSQPQHF. CDR3 nucleotides: TGTGCCAGCAGTTTAGGGGACAGGGCCTCTAGTCAGCCCCAGCATTTT.

This clonotype was observed many times. V is TRBV29-1 and J is TRBJ2-7; the D is unclear. The CDR3 spans 11 residues. With 1 base removed from V and 4 bases from J, the gap between germline ends came to 5 bases. Germline V gene lookup returns CDR1 SQVTM and CDR2 ANQGSEA. The CDR3 DNA reads as TGCAGCGTTGAAGTACAATACGAGCAGTACTTC. Amino acids: CSVEVQYEQYF.

This rearrangement joins TRBV10-3 to TRBJ1-5; tentative D call: TRBD1 (6 bases). The germline V gene has CDR1 ENHRY and CDR2 SYGVKD. V lost 2 bases, J lost 4 bases, and 15 bases lay in between. CDR3 size: 16 residues. The CDR3 spells CAISEGGRYRNQPQHF. As DNA, the CDR3 is TGTGCCATCAGTGAGGGGGGCAGATATAGGAATCAGCCCCAGCATTTT.

V gene TRBV11-3 combines with J gene TRBJ2-2, with TRBD1 identical over 7 bases. The CDR3 contains 15 residues. CDR1 and CDR2 (germline): SGHNT, YENEEA. V gave up 2 bases and J gave up 5 bases; unmatched junction bases: 5. The CDR3 region is CASSLRQGKTGELFF. CDR3 DNA: TGTGCCAGCAGCTTAAGACAGGGCAAGACCGGGGAGCTGTTTTTT. The whole variable domain, filled in from reference TRBV11-3 and TRBJ2-2, reads EAGVVQSPRYKIIEKKQPVAFWCNPISGHNTLYWYLQNLGQGPELLIRYENEEAVDDSQLPKDRFSAERLKGVDSTLKIQPAELGDSAVYLCASSLRQGKTGELFFGEGSRLTVL.

This clonotype was detected ten times or more. V usage is TRBV29-1 and J usage is TRBJ2-3; no reliable D call. This CDR3 comprises 14 residues. Germline V CDR1 and CDR2: SQVTM, ANQGSEA. The V gene lost 3 bases and the J gene lost 0 bases, with 10 bases spanning the gap. In DNA, the CDR3 is TGCAGCGTTGATCAAATTCCCAGCACAGATACGCAGTATTTT. This codes for CSVDQIPSTDTQYF.

Many counts were recorded for this clonotype. V gene TRBV7-9 combines with J gene TRBJ1-5, with 9 bases fitting TRBD1. In germline, CDR1 is SEHNR, CDR2 FQNEAQ (reference sequence). This CDR3 spans 16 amino acids. V dropped 0 bases and J dropped 7; count of bases not matched to a gene: 7. The CDR3 region is CASSLARGTGKQPQHF. The CDR3 DNA is TGTGCCAGCAGCTTAGCGCGGGGGACAGGGAAACAGCCCCAGCATTTT.

This clonotype was counted ten times or more. The chain recombines TRBV9 with TRBJ1-6, with D unresolved. The CDR3 consists of 14 residues. Germline V gene sequence: CDR1 SGDLS, CDR2 YYNGEE. Trimming took off 0 bases at V and 10 bases at J, with 11 bases between the two ends. CDR3 residues: CASSVDPSASPLHF. In DNA, the CDR3 is TGTGCCAGCAGCGTAGACCCGTCCGCCTCACCCCTCCACTTT.

This sequence joins TRBV24-1 and TRBJ2-5; D call uncertain. The CDR3 consists of 11 residues. CDR1 is KGHDR and CDR2 is SFDVKD in the germline V gene. Between the trimmed V and J ends, which lost 1 base and 9 bases, there was a span of 5 bases. The CDR3 region has the DNA TGTGCCACCAGTGATTTACAAGCCCAGTACTTC. It encodes CATSDLQAQYF.

This clonotype was counted at least ten times. V is TRBV29-1 and J is TRBJ2-2; weak D call: TRBD2 (7 bases). Germline lookup yields CDR1 SQVTM and CDR2 ANQGSEA. V dropped 6 bases and J dropped 3 bases, with 14 bases sitting between them. The CDR3 totals 14 residues. CDR3 bases: TGCAGCGTGCGCGGGGGCGCGGACACCGGGGAGCTGTTTTTT. Translation gives CSVRGGADTGELFF.

A word on this clonotype: This clone may be a read error of a much larger clone one base away. The J gene is TRBJ1-4, the V gene TRBV7-9; tentatively, D is TRBD1 (5 bases). The CDR3 is 15 residues long. The V gene's germline CDR1 is SEHNR and CDR2 FQNEAQ (reference sequence). DNA of the CDR3: TGTGCCAGCTGCTTAGCCGGGGCACGCAGTGAAAAACTGTTTTTT. Amino acids: CASCLAGARSEKLFF.

At least ten counts were recorded for this clonotype. The J gene is TRBJ2-2, the V gene TRBV7-8; no definite D call. Germline values: CDR1 SGHVS, CDR2 FQNEAQ. V gave up 3 bases and J gave up 1 base, with 6 bases separating them. The CDR3 totals 14 residues. The CDR3 is CASSFYRNTGELFF. The DNA of the CDR3 is TGTGCCAGCAGCTTTTACCGGAACACCGGGGAGCTGTTTTTT.

The chain recombines TRBV13 with TRBJ1-5, with D possibly being TRBD1 (5 bases). The CDR3 sequence is 16 residues long. V lost 4 bases, J lost 2 bases, and 15 bases lay in between. Germline V gives CDR1 PRHDT, CDR2 FYEKMQ (reference sequence). The CDR3 DNA sequence: TGTGCCAGCAGCTCCACCGGGTGGGGCGGCAATCAGCCCCAGCATTTT. This gives the protein CASSSTGWGGNQPQHF. Combining the CDR3 with reference TRBV13 and TRBJ1-5 gives the whole variable domain AAGVIQSPRHLIKEKRETATLKCYPIPRHDTVYWYQQGPGQDPQFLISFYEKMQSDKGSIPDRFSAQQFSDYHSELNMSSLELGDSALYFCASSSTGWGGNQPQHFGDGTRLSIL.

The chain carries TRBV6-6 and TRBJ2-7, with 8 nucleotides matching TRBD1. The CDR3 length is 14 residues. J lost 4 bases, V lost 7 bases, and 9 bases had no gene match. The germline gives CDR1 MNHNY, CDR2 SVGAGI (reference sequence). The DNA for the CDR3 is TGTGCCAGCACTACCGGGACAGGTCGGTACGAGCAGTACTTC. Its translation is CASTTGTGRYEQYF.

In this sample, this clonotype turned up many times. The rearrangement links TRBV5-1 to TRBJ1-1; D is unclear. V was clipped by 4 bases and J by 0 bases, with 10 bases between them. The CDR3 runs to 14 residues. Per the germline V gene, CDR1 is SGHRS and CDR2 is YFSETQ. The chain's CDR3 is CASSVSNMNTEAFF. The DNA for the CDR3 is TGCGCCAGCAGCGTATCTAATATGAACACTGAAGCTTTCTTT.

This chain connects TRBV29-1 to TRBJ1-1, with 10 bases that match TRBD1. The germline gives CDR1 SQVTM, CDR2 ANQGSEA. Trimming removed 0 bases from V and 5 bases from J; junction bases left unmatched: 6. There are 15 residues in the CDR3. CDR3 residues: CSVEDGGQGKTEAFF. Written as DNA, the CDR3 is TGCAGCGTTGAAGATGGGGGACAGGGGAAGACTGAAGCTTTCTTT.

This clonotype was picked up many times. The V and J genes are TRBV4-3 and TRBJ2-7; 9 nucleotides align to TRBD2. With V trimmed by 0 bases and J by 0 bases, 6 bases remained unmatched. This CDR3 spans 17 amino acids. Germline loops: CDR1 LGHNA, CDR2 YSLEER. This chain's CDR3 is CASSQDSSGGNSYEQYF. The DNA for the CDR3 is TGCGCCAGCAGCCAAGATTCAAGCGGGGGGAACTCCTACGAGCAGTACTTC.

As regards this clonotype: One end of the junction varies from germline; a read error may be responsible. The rearrangement joins TRBV12-3 or TRBV12-4 to TRBJ1-2; D unclear. The CDR3 has 12 amino acids. The CDR3 region has the DNA TGTACCAGCAGTTTATCGGGCTATGGCTACACCTTC. Its protein product is CTSSLSGYGYTF.